This T cell receptor beta chain stems from a study of a mutant IDH1 vaccine in newly diagnosed glioma. About the research overall: Vaccine dosing followed radiotherapy by 4-6 weeks, or accompanied temozolomide cycles. Of treated patients, roughly 62% were men and approximately 40% women, averaging roughly 37 years. Beforehand, treatment had been radiotherapy, temozolomide, or both; the majority received both.

Sequencing used immunoSEQ multiplex PCR; TCRdb keeps in-frame clones, though not all of them. The data show about 27,000 clones, with 65% to 80% seen just once and roughly a tenth held by the top ten. Time point here: week 5, during vaccination. Each dose delivered 300 ug of mutant IDH1 20-mer peptide subcutaneously with imiquimod. In the case of this clone: Its target is not known.

After removal of 5 bases from V and 8 bases from J, the junction contained 11 bases not matched to a gene. CDR1 SGHTA and CDR2 FQGNSA come from the germline V gene. CDR3 size: 15 residues. The V and J genes are TRBV7-2 and TRBJ1-2, with TRBD1 matching over 10 bases. Sample: PBMCs, taken from a glioma patient whose treatment included an IDH1 peptide vaccine. The receptor's source is a man aged 40-49 years with glioma. The CDR3 sequence: CASSPGQGGMGGYTF. Here the CDR3 DNA reads TGTGCCAGCAGCCCCGGACAGGGGGGTATGGGAGGCTACACCTTC.